The clone carrying this TCR beta chain turned up a few times. Clones were sequenced by immunoSEQ multiplex PCR, and TCRdb holds only the in-frame ones, with some missing. This table holds around 290,000 clones, 88% found once. This entry is derived from a study of blood T cell repertoires in COVID-19. Study context: Recovered status applied to Cohort 3 donors who had two consecutive negative PCRs. It also applied to those with clearance or with symptom resolution.

The study assigned cohorts using participant-reported clinical history. The source of this sequence is a woman aged 55 to 70 in a cohort exposed to, infected with or recovered from COVID-19 (not recorded which). The material sequenced was PBMCs or T cells enriched from blood (not recorded which).

The CDR3 DNA reads as TGCGCCAGCAGTGTCGCAGGGGCTAACTATGGCTACACCTTC. Encoded protein: CASSVAGANYGYTF. The chain carries TRBV10-2 and TRBJ1-2; the D gene is possibly TRBD1 (6 bases). CDR3 size: 14 residues. Between the trimmed V and J ends, which lost 4 bases and 0 bases, there was a span of 9 bases. Per the germline V gene, CDR1 is WSHSY and CDR2 is SAAADI.